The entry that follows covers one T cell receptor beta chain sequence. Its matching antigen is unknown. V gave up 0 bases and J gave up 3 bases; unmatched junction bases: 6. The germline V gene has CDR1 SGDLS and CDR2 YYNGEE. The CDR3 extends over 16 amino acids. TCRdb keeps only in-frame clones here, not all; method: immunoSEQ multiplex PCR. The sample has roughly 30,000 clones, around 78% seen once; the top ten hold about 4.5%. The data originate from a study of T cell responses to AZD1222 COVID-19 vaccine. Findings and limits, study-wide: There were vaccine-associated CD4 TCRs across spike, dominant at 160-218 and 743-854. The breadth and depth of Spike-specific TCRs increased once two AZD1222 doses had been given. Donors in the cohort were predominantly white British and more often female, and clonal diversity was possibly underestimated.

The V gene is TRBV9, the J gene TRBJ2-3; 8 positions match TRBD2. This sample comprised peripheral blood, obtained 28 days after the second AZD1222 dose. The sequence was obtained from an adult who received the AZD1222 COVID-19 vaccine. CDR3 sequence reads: CASSVGGTSGTDTQYF. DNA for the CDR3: TGTGCCAGCAGCGTAGGGGGGACTAGTGGGACAGATACGCAGTATTTT.